Included here is one T cell receptor (beta chain) sequence, with context. Antigen specificity is unknown. PCR was performed a second time for roughly 7 to 11 cycles using a sample-barcoded 5' primer and a J-beta primer mix. TCRdb reprocessed the 5' RACE reads via MiXCR and lists one record per CDR3 protein. The top ten hold roughly 8.2% of the sample, which has about 1,500,000 distinct CDR3 sequences, approximately 28% seen once. This specimen belongs to a study of blood T cells in healthy people across ages. General study findings and limits: Unknown donor CMV status possibly confounded expanded clonotype changes.

This clonotype originated in a woman in her thirties in good health. Source material: blood.

The CDR3 spells CASSQEYGARNQPQHF. The CDR3 DNA is TGCGCCAGCAGCCAAGAATACGGGGCGCGTAATCAGCCCCAGCATTTT. V is TRBV4-3 and J is TRBJ1-5, with TRBD1 as a possible D gene (5 bases). The CDR3 runs to 16 residues. V lost 0 bases and J 4 bases, leaving 13 bases between the germline ends. The germline gives CDR1 LGHNA, CDR2 YSLEER.